The following is a T cell receptor (beta chain) sequence with its context. This specimen comes from a study of metastatic and nonmetastatic thyroid tumors. How the authors handled the data: A distant-metastasis classifier for papillary thyroid cancer was built using CDR3 differences across clinicopathological groups. TCRdb re-called the PCR reads through MiXCR. The V and J calls reflect TCRdb's pipeline rather than the authors' work. The repertoire includes roughly 72,000 clones, 18% of them detected once, and 9.5% to 15% sits in the top ten. Per germline, CDR1 LGHNA and CDR2 YSLEER. This CDR3 contains 14 residues. V trimming: 1 base; J trimming: 5 bases; junction bases outside the gene matches: 2. All patients reached thyroid surgery having received no treatment beforehand.

This TCR was recovered from a female donor with papillary thyroid cancer or a benign thyroid nodule (not recorded which). Some clones in this sample may be carry-over from other donors' samples. Sequences were obtained from blood. This chain uses TRBV4-3 with TRBJ2-1, with 7 bases matching TRBD2. The DNA for the CDR3 is TGCGCCAGCAGCCAAGGGACTAGTCACAATGAGCAGTTCTTC. Its protein product is CASSQGTSHNEQFF.